These T cell receptor beta chains were read from a single sample in a study of PD-1 blockade in mismatch repair-deficient tumors. Assay used: immunoSEQ multiplex PCR; TCRdb lists only in-frame clones, some missing. The sample has 14,000 or so clones, around 84% seen once. These receptors lack a known antigen. The material sequenced was cells cultured in vitro, taken from a patient treated with pembrolizumab. The origin of the receptors is an adult with mismatch repair-deficient cancer. The CDR3 runs from the conserved cysteine through the conserved F or W. Fields, in order: V gene, J gene, CDR3 protein.

TRBV12-5	TRBJ1-1	CASGFLSLISTDNTEAFF
TRBV28	TRBJ1-4	CASSWTGIGLGEKLFF
TRBV4-1	TRBJ2-7	CASSQESWSSYEQYF
TRBV28	TRBJ2-2	CASSLGAGDTGELFF
TRBV11-3	TRBJ1-6	CASSLDGRTLHF
TRBV7-3	TRBJ2-1	CASSPTLAGGFNEQFF
TRBV6-5	TRBJ2-3	CASSLLAGGSDTQYF
TRBV30	TRBJ2-4	CAWSAGTIGNIQYF
TRBV5-5	TRBJ2-7	CASSPQQVLRDEQYF
TRBV5-1	TRBJ1-2	CASSLRGRVNGYTF
TRBV5-4	TRBJ1-1	CASSLAGNTEAFF
TRBV16	TRBJ2-2	CASSQSPVTNTGELFF
TRBV19	TRBJ2-3	CASRNDATDTQYF
TRBV18	TRBJ1-1	CASSPRQNTEAFF
TRBV9	TRBJ2-1	CASSVANPNAMSSYNEQFF
TRBV10-3	TRBJ2-1	CAISAPTGTGMDNEQFF
TRBV5-1	TRBJ2-3	CASSLALTRGDTQYF
TRBV5-6	TRBJ2-3	CASSLISLRDRHTDTQYF
TRBV5-6	TRBJ2-5	CASSFGAPQETQYF
TRBV19	TRBJ2-3	CASSINGENTQYF
TRBV9	TRBJ2-3	CASSLSSRGSTDTQYF
TRBV18	TRBJ2-7	CASSPLGGTRGDYEQYF
TRBV6-1	TRBJ2-6	CASYAQSRANVLTF
TRBV6-4	TRBJ1-6	CASSLGQGSSPLHF
TRBV19	TRBJ1-6	CASSIVRGRGALHF
TRBV29-1	TRBJ1-1	CSVGRVNTEAFF
TRBV11-3	TRBJ2-7	CASSAPSQGVDEQYF
TRBV2	TRBJ1-1	CASSPSFVGAFF